This T cell receptor beta chain was observed in a study of blood T cell repertoires in COVID-19. The overall study: Whether acute or convalescent, the COVID-19 samples came from the United States, Italy and Spain. In each case, the material was cDNA or gDNA derived from T cells, B-cell-depleted T cells, or PBMCs.

In the authors' methods: Amplification of reference gene primers provided the estimated nucleated cell counts. Method: immunoSEQ multiplex PCR; TCRdb's copy keeps in-frame clones and lacks some. The D gene and trimming were derived from the DNA, and the V and J assignments and clone size from that table. Seen here are about 50,000 clones, about 88% observed once, and the top ten hold over 15%. V lost 8 bases to trimming and J lost 6 bases, with 11 bases between them. The CDR3 consists of 12 residues. Germline V gives CDR1 SGHTA, CDR2 FQGNSA. The V call is TRBV7-2, the J call TRBJ2-1; D unresolved. The receptor's source is a man between 65 and 79 years old with active COVID-19. What was sequenced was peripheral blood. The CDR3 here is CASHRLANEQFF. CDR3 nucleotides: TGTGCCAGCCATCGTTTGGCCAATGAGCAGTTCTTC.